This is a list of T cell receptor beta chains from one sample in a study of OX40 agonist ivuxolimab in advanced cancers. The table came from immunoSEQ multiplex PCR; TCRdb's copy has only in-frame clones and leaves some out. The table records 9,500 to 15,000 clones, 65% to 75% of them present only once. The specimen was CD4+ or CD8+ T cells sorted from blood, collected in a trial of the OX40 agonist ivuxolimab. Receptors were obtained from an adult with an advanced solid tumor such as melanoma, head and neck, liver or kidney cancer. CDR3s include the opening cysteine and the closing phenylalanine or tryptophan. The order of the fields is D gene, V gene, J gene, clone size, CDR3 length, CDR3 DNA, CDR3 protein. A D gene is named only where the DNA matches it firmly. Expanded clones are given a class, and other clones once, few, many or no size at all.

d_gene: NA
v_gene: TRBV27
j_gene: TRBJ2-1
abundance: NA
len: 13
CDR3nt: TGTGCCAGCAGCCCTAGGGGCGTCCATGAGCAGTTCTTC
CDR3aa: CASSPRGVHEQFF

d_gene: NA
v_gene: TRBV25-1
j_gene: TRBJ1-1
abundance: NA
len: 12
CDR3nt: TGTGCCAGCATTGACAGGTATACTGAAGCTTTCTTT
CDR3aa: CASIDRYTEAFF

d_gene: TRBD2
v_gene: TRBV12-5
j_gene: TRBJ2-2
abundance: NA
len: 19
CDR3nt: TGTGCTAGTGGTTTGTATCCTCAGACTAGCGGGGCGAACACCGGGGAGCTGTTTTTT
CDR3aa: CASGLYPQTSGANTGELFF

d_gene: TRBD1
v_gene: TRBV4-1
j_gene: TRBJ1-5
abundance: NA
len: 14
CDR3nt: TGCGCCAGCAGCCGTCCCGGGACAGGGAAGCCCCAGCATTTT
CDR3aa: CASSRPGTGKPQHF

d_gene: NA
v_gene: TRBV6-5
j_gene: TRBJ1-5
abundance: once
len: 13
CDR3nt: TGTGCCAGCACCTCGACCCAGCCCCAGCCCCAGCATTTT
CDR3aa: CASTSTQPQPQHF

d_gene: TRBD2
v_gene: TRBV7-9
j_gene: TRBJ2-2
abundance: NA
len: 16
CDR3nt: TGTGCCAGCAAAGCGGTGGCGGGGGAAGCCACCGGGGAGCTGTTTTTT
CDR3aa: CASKAVAGEATGELFF

d_gene: NA
v_gene: TRBV7-8
j_gene: TRBJ2-3
abundance: NA
len: 15
CDR3nt: TGTGCCAGCAGCTTATGGGACTCTTCCACAGATACGCAGTATTTT
CDR3aa: CASSLWDSSTDTQYF

d_gene: NA
v_gene: TRBV7-8
j_gene: TRBJ1-1
abundance: NA
len: 14
CDR3nt: TGTGCCAGCAGCTTAGTTGGCAGGGGTTCTGAAGCTTTCTTT
CDR3aa: CASSLVGRGSEAFF

d_gene: NA
v_gene: TRBV10-2
j_gene: TRBJ2-3
abundance: NA
len: 14
CDR3nt: TGCGCCAGCAGTGACCCTAGGGGGGCAGATACGCAGTATTTT
CDR3aa: CASSDPRGADTQYF

d_gene: NA
v_gene: TRBV7-9
j_gene: TRBJ2-7
abundance: once
len: 16
CDR3nt: TGTGCCAGCAGCTTAGCGCCGCAGGCACGGGGTTACGAGCAGTACTTC
CDR3aa: CASSLAPQARGYEQYF

d_gene: TRBD1
v_gene: TRBV5-4
j_gene: TRBJ2-7
abundance: few
len: 14
CDR3nt: TGTGCCAGCAGCTCTGGAACAGGGGTCTACGAGCAGTACTTC
CDR3aa: CASSSGTGVYEQYF

d_gene: TRBD1
v_gene: TRBV7-9
j_gene: TRBJ2-1
abundance: NA
len: 18
CDR3nt: TGTGCCAGCAGCTTAAGGACTTCCGGGACAGGGGCCTACAATGAGCAGTTCTTC
CDR3aa: CASSLRTSGTGAYNEQFF

d_gene: TRBD2
v_gene: TRBV28
j_gene: TRBJ2-7
abundance: few
len: 15
CDR3nt: TGTGCCAGCAGTTGGCTAGCGGGAGGGGGATACGAGCAGTACTTC
CDR3aa: CASSWLAGGGYEQYF

d_gene: TRBD1
v_gene: TRBV5-8
j_gene: TRBJ2-5
abundance: NA
len: 14
CDR3nt: TGTGCCAGCAGCTTTGGACAGGCGATAGAGACCCAGTACTTC
CDR3aa: CASSFGQAIETQYF

d_gene: NA
v_gene: TRBV7-6
j_gene: TRBJ2-2
abundance: NA
len: 18
CDR3nt: TGTGCCAGCAGCCACGCACAAACAGGGTGGCCGGACACCGGGGAGCTGTTTTTT
CDR3aa: CASSHAQTGWPDTGELFF

d_gene: NA
v_gene: TRBV6-6
j_gene: TRBJ2-7
abundance: once
len: 15
CDR3nt: TGTGCCAGCAGTTACCGAGCCGAAAGCTCCTACGAGCAGTACTTC
CDR3aa: CASSYRAESSYEQYF

d_gene: TRBD1
v_gene: TRBV7-2
j_gene: TRBJ1-6
abundance: NA
len: 15
CDR3nt: TGTGCCAGCAGGGACCGGGACAGATATAATTCACCCCTCCACTTT
CDR3aa: CASRDRDRYNSPLHF

d_gene: NA
v_gene: TRBV27
j_gene: TRBJ2-1
abundance: medium-sized
len: 13
CDR3nt: TGTGCCAGCAGACCACAGGGTGGGGATGAGCAGTTCTTC
CDR3aa: CASRPQGGDEQFF

d_gene: TRBD2
v_gene: TRBV29-1
j_gene: TRBJ2-1
abundance: NA
len: 16
CDR3nt: TGCAGCGTTGAAGATCAGTGGCGGGAGGTCTACAATGAGCAGTTCTTC
CDR3aa: CSVEDQWREVYNEQFF

d_gene: NA
v_gene: TRBV19
j_gene: TRBJ1-1
abundance: few
len: 14
CDR3nt: TGTGCCAGTAGTATTGGCGGACTAACAGGTGAAGCTTTCTTT
CDR3aa: CASSIGGLTGEAFF

d_gene: NA
v_gene: TRBV27
j_gene: TRBJ1-1
abundance: NA
len: 14
CDR3nt: TGTGCCAGCAGTTTACTACGGGGGAACACTGAAGCTTTCTTT
CDR3aa: CASSLLRGNTEAFF

d_gene: NA
v_gene: TRBV6-1
j_gene: TRBJ1-4
abundance: NA
len: 14
CDR3nt: TGTGCCAGCAGTGAATCGGCTATTAATGAAAAACTGTTTTTT
CDR3aa: CASSESAINEKLFF

d_gene: TRBD2
v_gene: TRBV13
j_gene: TRBJ2-5
abundance: NA
len: 16
CDR3nt: TGTGCCAGCAGCTCCAGACTAGCGGGAGGCGGTGAGACCCAGTACTTC
CDR3aa: CASSSRLAGGGETQYF

d_gene: NA
v_gene: TRBV7-8
j_gene: TRBJ2-5
abundance: NA
len: 14
CDR3nt: TGTGCCAGCAGCTTCCTATCGGGGGAAGAGACCCAGTACTTC
CDR3aa: CASSFLSGEETQYF

d_gene: TRBD1
v_gene: TRBV2
j_gene: TRBJ1-5
abundance: few
len: 16
CDR3nt: TGTGCCAGCAGTGAAACTCGGACAGGGGTAAATCAGCCCCAGCATTTT
CDR3aa: CASSETRTGVNQPQHF

d_gene: NA
v_gene: TRBV4-2
j_gene: TRBJ1-2
abundance: NA
len: 13
CDR3nt: TGTGCCAGCAGCCAAGGACAGGTCTATGGCTACACCTTC
CDR3aa: CASSQGQVYGYTF

d_gene: NA
v_gene: TRBV28
j_gene: TRBJ2-1
abundance: NA
len: 15
CDR3nt: TGTGCCAGCAGTTTAGTACTTACCTCCTACAATGAGCAGTTCTTC
CDR3aa: CASSLVLTSYNEQFF

d_gene: TRBD2
v_gene: TRBV13
j_gene: TRBJ2-1
abundance: NA
len: 15
CDR3nt: TGTGCCAGCAGCTCCGAACTAGCGGTTAAGGGGGAGCAGTTCTTC
CDR3aa: CASSSELAVKGEQFF

d_gene: NA
v_gene: TRBV15
j_gene: TRBJ2-3
abundance: once
len: 12
CDR3nt: TGTGCCACCACCGGGACCAGCGATACGCAGTATTTT
CDR3aa: CATTGTSDTQYF

d_gene: NA
v_gene: TRBV4-2
j_gene: TRBJ2-1
abundance: NA
len: 15
CDR3nt: TGTGCCAGCAGCCAAGATAAGGGACCCTACAATGAGCAGTTCTTC
CDR3aa: CASSQDKGPYNEQFF

d_gene: NA
v_gene: TRBV11-2
j_gene: TRBJ2-1
abundance: NA
len: 16
CDR3nt: TGTGCCAGCAGCGGTAGAGGGCGGGGAGCCTACAATGAGCAGTTCTTC
CDR3aa: CASSGRGRGAYNEQFF

d_gene: NA
v_gene: TRBV9
j_gene: TRBJ2-2
abundance: NA
len: 16
CDR3nt: TGTGCCAGCAGCGTAGAGAGGGTCCGGGTCACCGGGGAGCTGTTTTTT
CDR3aa: CASSVERVRVTGELFF

d_gene: NA
v_gene: TRBV2
j_gene: TRBJ2-3
abundance: few
len: 15
CDR3nt: TGTGCCAGCAGTCCGGGGGCGGGACCCGGAGATACGCAGTATTTT
CDR3aa: CASSPGAGPGDTQYF

d_gene: TRBD2
v_gene: TRBV13
j_gene: TRBJ2-3
abundance: NA
len: 16
CDR3nt: TGTGCCAGCAGCTCAGGACTAGCGGGAGGCGTAGATACGCAGTATTTT
CDR3aa: CASSSGLAGGVDTQYF

d_gene: TRBD1
v_gene: TRBV7-2
j_gene: TRBJ2-1
abundance: NA
len: 13
CDR3nt: TGTGCCAGCAGGGGACAGGGGGTCAATGAGCAGTTCTTC
CDR3aa: CASRGQGVNEQFF

d_gene: NA
v_gene: TRBV28
j_gene: TRBJ1-1
abundance: NA
len: 14
CDR3nt: TGTGCCAGCAGTTTCTTTACAGAGAACACTGAAGCTTTCTTT
CDR3aa: CASSFFTENTEAFF

d_gene: TRBD2
v_gene: TRBV4-3
j_gene: TRBJ2-3
abundance: NA
len: 15
CDR3nt: TGCGCCAGCAGCCAGTCGGGGGGGTACACAGATACGCAGTATTTT
CDR3aa: CASSQSGGYTDTQYF

d_gene: TRBD2
v_gene: TRBV11-2
j_gene: TRBJ2-3
abundance: NA
len: 15
CDR3nt: TGTGCCAGCAGCCACTATACTAGCGGGAGGGATACGCAGTATTTT
CDR3aa: CASSHYTSGRDTQYF

d_gene: NA
v_gene: TRBV5-4
j_gene: TRBJ1-6
abundance: NA
len: 12
CDR3nt: TGTGCCAGCAGCTTGGGGGATTCACCCCTCCACTTT
CDR3aa: CASSLGDSPLHF

d_gene: TRBD2
v_gene: TRBV6-1
j_gene: TRBJ2-1
abundance: NA
len: 16
CDR3nt: TGTGCCAGCAGTGAAGTACCGGGGGTAGCGGGGACTGAGCAGTTCTTC
CDR3aa: CASSEVPGVAGTEQFF

d_gene: NA
v_gene: TRBV30
j_gene: TRBJ1-5
abundance: NA
len: 13
CDR3nt: TGTGCCTGGAGAGCAGACAGTTATCAGCCCCAGCATTTT
CDR3aa: CAWRADSYQPQHF

d_gene: TRBD1
v_gene: TRBV7-2
j_gene: TRBJ1-1
abundance: NA
len: 16
CDR3nt: TGTGCCAGCAGCCGCCGGGACAGGGATATGAACACTGAAGCTTTCTTT
CDR3aa: CASSRRDRDMNTEAFF

d_gene: NA
v_gene: TRBV6-4
j_gene: TRBJ2-1
abundance: NA
len: 11
CDR3nt: TGTGCCAGCAGCCGGGGGACGGAGCAGTTCTTC
CDR3aa: CASSRGTEQFF

d_gene: NA
v_gene: TRBV5-1
j_gene: TRBJ2-1
abundance: NA
len: 12
CDR3nt: TGCGCCAGCAGCTTGGAAGGAAATGAGCAGTTCTTC
CDR3aa: CASSLEGNEQFF

d_gene: TRBD1
v_gene: TRBV9
j_gene: TRBJ2-1
abundance: NA
len: 15
CDR3nt: TGTGCCAGCAGCGTAGAGGGACAGGGTATAGGTGAGCAGTTCTTC
CDR3aa: CASSVEGQGIGEQFF

d_gene: NA
v_gene: TRBV27
j_gene: TRBJ2-2
abundance: once
len: 11
CDR3nt: TGTGCCACCGGGGACACCGGGGAGCTGTTTTTT
CDR3aa: CATGDTGELFF

d_gene: NA
v_gene: TRBV28
j_gene: TRBJ1-2
abundance: NA
len: 15
CDR3nt: TGTGCCAGCAGTTTCGGCCTTGAGAGGTCCTATGGCTACACCTTC
CDR3aa: CASSFGLERSYGYTF

d_gene: TRBD2
v_gene: TRBV5-5
j_gene: TRBJ2-2
abundance: few
len: 16
CDR3nt: TGTGCCAGCAGCTTGGAAGCGGGGGAGTACACCGGGGAGCTGTTTTTT
CDR3aa: CASSLEAGEYTGELFF

d_gene: NA
v_gene: TRBV27
j_gene: TRBJ1-2
abundance: NA
len: 13
CDR3nt: TGTGCCAGCAGTTCTACAGGAAACTATGGCTACACCTTC
CDR3aa: CASSSTGNYGYTF

d_gene: NA
v_gene: TRBV9
j_gene: TRBJ1-4
abundance: NA
len: 15
CDR3nt: TGTGCCAGCAGCGTAGGCGGGAGAGGGGATGAAAAACTGTTTTTT
CDR3aa: CASSVGGRGDEKLFF

d_gene: NA
v_gene: TRBV30
j_gene: TRBJ2-2
abundance: NA
len: 15
CDR3nt: TGTGCCTGGGGATTGGAACACTTCATCACCGGGGAGCTGTTTTTT
CDR3aa: CAWGLEHFITGELFF

d_gene: TRBD1
v_gene: TRBV9
j_gene: TRBJ1-2
abundance: once
len: 14
CDR3nt: TGTGCCAGCAGCGCTGGGACAGACCTCTATGGCTACACCTTC
CDR3aa: CASSAGTDLYGYTF

d_gene: TRBD2
v_gene: TRBV9
j_gene: TRBJ2-1
abundance: NA
len: 18
CDR3nt: TGTGCCAGCAGCGTAGGATCTAGCGGGAGGGGCTCCTACAATGAGCAGTTCTTC
CDR3aa: CASSVGSSGRGSYNEQFF

d_gene: TRBD2
v_gene: TRBV13
j_gene: TRBJ2-2
abundance: NA
len: 15
CDR3nt: TGTGCCAGCGGAAGCGGGGGATCGAACACCGGGGAGCTGTTTTTT
CDR3aa: CASGSGGSNTGELFF

d_gene: NA
v_gene: TRBV16
j_gene: TRBJ1-2
abundance: NA
len: 14
CDR3nt: TGTGCCAGCAGCCAATATGTGACGAACTATGGCTACACCTTC
CDR3aa: CASSQYVTNYGYTF

d_gene: TRBD1
v_gene: TRBV4-1
j_gene: TRBJ1-1
abundance: NA
len: 13
CDR3nt: TGCGCCAGCAGCCAAGGGACAGGGGGTGAAGCTTTCTTT
CDR3aa: CASSQGTGGEAFF

d_gene: NA
v_gene: TRBV27
j_gene: TRBJ1-4
abundance: few
len: 14
CDR3nt: TGTGCCAGCAGCCCGGGCTGGGGTAATGAAAAACTGTTTTTT
CDR3aa: CASSPGWGNEKLFF

d_gene: TRBD1
v_gene: TRBV7-6
j_gene: TRBJ2-7
abundance: once
len: 16
CDR3nt: TGTGCCAGCAGCTTAGTCGAGACAGGGGCTTTCTACGAGCAGTACTTC
CDR3aa: CASSLVETGAFYEQYF